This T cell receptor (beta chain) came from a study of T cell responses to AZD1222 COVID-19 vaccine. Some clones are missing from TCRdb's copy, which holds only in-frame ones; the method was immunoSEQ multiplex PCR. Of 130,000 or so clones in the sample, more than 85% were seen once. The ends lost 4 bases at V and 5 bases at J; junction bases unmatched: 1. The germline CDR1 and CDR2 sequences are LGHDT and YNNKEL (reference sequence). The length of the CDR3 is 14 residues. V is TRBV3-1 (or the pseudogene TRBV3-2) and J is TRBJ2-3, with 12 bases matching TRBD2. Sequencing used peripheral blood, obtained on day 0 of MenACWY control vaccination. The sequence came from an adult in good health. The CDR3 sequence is CASSPTSGGDTQYF. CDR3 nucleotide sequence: TGTGCCAGCAGCCCGACTAGCGGGGGAGATACGCAGTATTTT.